Described below is a single T cell receptor (beta chain) sequence and its context. Its antigen is currently unknown. The record originates from a study of cytomegalovirus exposure and HLA in healthy donors. CDR1 is SGHAT, CDR2 FQDESV, per germline (reference sequence). Trimming removed 1 base from V and 2 bases from J, with 5 bases in between. The CDR3 covers 14 residues. Regarding the study as a whole: Rarity characterized most TCR sequences, yet some public TCRs appeared in many donors. CMV serostatus stood as the only immune exposure information on hand.

PCR involved 60 Vbeta and 13 Jbeta primers. Clones were read by immunoSEQ multiplex PCR, and TCRdb kept only the in-frame ones, dropping some. The sample has more than 150,000 clones; over 75% are singletons. The sequence was collected from a woman in her thirties in good health and CMV-seronegative. Input material: PBMCs. The chain is built from TRBV11-1 and TRBJ2-2; no firm D call. The CDR3 sequence is CASSLGGNTGELFF. The CDR3 DNA sequence: TGTGCCAGCAGCTTAGGAGGTAACACCGGGGAGCTGTTTTTT.